Here is one T cell receptor beta chain with its context. The V end lost 3 bases, the J end lost 3 bases, and 14 bases lay between the germline ends. The CDR3 loop spans 15 amino acids. Germline CDR1 and CDR2: LNHDA and SQIVND (reference sequence). The sample comes from a study of blood T cell repertoires in COVID-19. Across the whole study: The origin of the acute and convalescent COVID-19 samples was the United States, Italy and Spain.

TCRdb's copy holds only in-frame clones and misses some; the assay was immunoSEQ multiplex PCR. The sample lists over 150,000 clones, approximately 79% seen once, with around 7.7% in the top ten. V usage is TRBV19 and J usage is TRBJ1-2; D gene unclear. The specimen was PBMCs or T cells enriched from blood (not recorded which). The receptor comes from a man aged 50 to 59 who had recovered from COVID-19. For the CDR3, the DNA is TGTGCCAGTAGTATCATGGGCACCTTGGACTATGGCTACACCTTC. It encodes CASSIMGTLDYGYTF.